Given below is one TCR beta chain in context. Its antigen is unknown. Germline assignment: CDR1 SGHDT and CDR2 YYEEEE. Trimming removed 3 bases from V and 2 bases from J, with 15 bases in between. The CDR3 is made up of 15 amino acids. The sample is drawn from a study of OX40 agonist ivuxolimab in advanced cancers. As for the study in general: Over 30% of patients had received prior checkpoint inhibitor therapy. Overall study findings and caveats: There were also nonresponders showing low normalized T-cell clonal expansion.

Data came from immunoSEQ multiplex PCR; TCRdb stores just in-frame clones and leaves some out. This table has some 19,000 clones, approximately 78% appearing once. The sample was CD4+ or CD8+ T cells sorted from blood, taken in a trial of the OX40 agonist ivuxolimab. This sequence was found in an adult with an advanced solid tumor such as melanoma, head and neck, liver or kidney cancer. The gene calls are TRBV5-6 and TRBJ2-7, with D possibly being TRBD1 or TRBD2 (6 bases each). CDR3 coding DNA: TGTGCCAGCAGCTCGGGGGCCGGAAAGGCCTACGAGCAGTACTTC. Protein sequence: CASSSGAGKAYEQYF. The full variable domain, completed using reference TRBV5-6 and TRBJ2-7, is DAGVTQSPTHLIKTRGQQVTLRCSPKSGHDTVSWYQQALGQGPQFIFQYYEEEERQRGNFPDRFSGHQFPNYSSELNVNALLLGDSALYLCASSSGAGKAYEQYFGPGTRLTVT.